This TCR beta chain was retrieved from a study of Ad26.COV2.S vaccination and SARS-CoV-2 variants. Study-wide context: Participants got Ad26.COV2.S intramuscularly, once or twice 56 days apart.

Study outcomes and limitations: Total T cell responses, in the TCR breadth and depth analyses, may have been underestimated.

The V gene's germline CDR1 is SQVTM and CDR2 ANQGSEA. The CDR3 totals 13 residues. Trimming removed 4 bases from V and 3 bases from J, with 12 bases in between. Here immunoSEQ multiplex PCR was the method, and the copy in TCRdb shows in-frame clones only, minus some. The repertoire holds about 460,000 clones, with about nine tenths as singletons. Concerning this clone itself: What it recognizes is unknown.

Described treatment: some 20 received Ad26.COV2.S at low or high dose, single or two shots; 5 received placebo; per-sample allocation not given. Day 63 after the first injection of vaccine or placebo was the sampling time. This specimen was peripheral blood, taken in a trial of Ad26.COV2.S vaccine versus placebo. The clonotype originates from a person aged 18-65 years who received the Ad26.COV2.S COVID-19 vaccine or a placebo. The V call is TRBV29-1, the J call TRBJ1-2; D is possibly TRBD1 (6 bases). For the CDR3, the DNA is TGCAGCGTTGCTCCCAGGGGAGACTATGGCTACACCTTC. This encodes CSVAPRGDYGYTF.